This T cell receptor (beta chain) was sequenced during a study of T-cell reconstitution after alpha-beta-depleted transplantation in children. Study conclusions and caveats: Fresh T-cell production supplied most of the T-cell counts and diversity seen one year after transplant. The origin of high day-60 TCRbeta diversity in some patients lay in surviving recipient T cells and thymic progenitors. Approximately two months post-transplant, alpha-beta T cells reportedly originated from several hundred expanded graft clones.

This clonotype was picked up many times. Its cognate antigen is unknown. TCRbeta library construction was performed incorporating unique molecular identifiers. MiXCR, applied by TCRdb to the PCR reads, yields one record per CDR3 protein. In the table there are some 220,000 distinct CDR3 sequences, roughly 11% of which are singletons. This CDR3 region has 15 residues. Trimming cost V 8 bases and J 4 bases; bases outside gene matches: 5. The germline gives CDR1 LNHNV, CDR2 YYDKDF (reference sequence). The sequencing used PBMCs, collected before TCRalphabeta/CD19-depleted stem cell transplant. The chain couples TRBV15 to TRBJ1-6; 10 nucleotides agree with TRBD1. This receptor was identified in a child less than two years old with acute myeloid leukemia, due to receive a stem cell transplant. The CDR3 spells CATGTGAGYNSPLHF. Here the CDR3 DNA reads TGTGCCACCGGGACAGGGGCGGGATATAATTCACCCCTCCACTTT. The complete variable domain, with remaining parts taken from reference TRBV15 and TRBJ1-6, reads DAMVIQNPRYQVTQFGKPVTLSCSQTLNHNVMYWYQQKSSQAPKLLFHYYDKDFNNEADTPDNFQSRRPNTSFCFLDIRSPGLGDTAMYLCATGTGAGYNSPLHFGNGTRLTVT.